This TCR beta chain was captured in a study of blood T cells in healthy people across ages. This clonotype was observed a few times. Then a second PCR, running about 6 to 11 cycles, was carried out with a sample-barcoded 5' primer and a J-beta primer mix. TCRdb re-called the 5' RACE reads with MiXCR, one entry per CDR3 protein. The sample holds about 1.1 million distinct CDR3 sequences, around two fifths seen once. This TCR came from a man between 18 and 35 years old in good health. Sequencing was performed on blood.

The CDR3 here is CASSVAQGGEDYGYTF. CDR3 coding DNA: TGTGCCAGCAGCGTAGCCCAGGGGGGGGAAGACTATGGCTACACCTTC. The chain combines TRBV9 with TRBJ1-2, with 7 nucleotides matching TRBD1. Germline V lookup: CDR1 SGDLS, CDR2 YYNGEE. This CDR3 is built from 16 residues. Losses at the gene ends were 0 bases for V and 3 bases for J; bases not matched to a gene: 8.